This entry concerns a single T cell receptor (beta chain). Germline V gene data show CDR1 as KGHSH and CDR2 as LQKENI. The V end was cut by 3 bases, the J end by 5 bases, with 11 bases between. The CDR3 runs to 13 residues. During active infection, Seattle patients enrolled and were then monitored through disease. The data belong to a study of blood T cell repertoires in COVID-19. Study overall: Donors in the United States, Italy and Spain gave samples during acute or convalescent COVID-19. PBMCs, B-cell-depleted T cells, or T cells provided the cDNA or gDNA that made up the material.

Authors' data handling: Amplified reference gene primers provided the basis for estimating nucleated cell counts. Only in-frame clones appear in the TCRdb table, and some are missing; sequencing was by immunoSEQ multiplex PCR. Clonal size and the V and J genes are those of that table, whereas D and trimming came from the DNA. Of 300,000 to 350,000 clones in the sample, 87% were seen once. This sequence was found in a man younger than 45 with COVID-19, enrolled during active disease. This chain uses TRBV18 with TRBJ2-7; a weak D match, TRBD1 (6 bases). Sequenced input: peripheral blood. Written as DNA, the CDR3 is TGTGCCAGCTCACCGGACAGTCTACACGAGCAGTACTTC. This codes for CASSPDSLHEQYF.